The rows below give T cell receptor beta chains drawn from one sample of a study of resident and recirculating memory T cells in vitiligo. Repertoires were generated with immunoSEQ multiplex PCR, while TCRdb's copy carries only in-frame clones and drops some. The data contain roughly 80,000 clones, 92% of them singletons. Sequenced material: blood. The source of these receptors is a male donor with vitiligo. Each CDR3 is given with its conserved first and last residue. A D gene is named only where the DNA matches it firmly. Clone size is stated in some rows and not others, as once, few, many or a class when expanded.

cdr3_aa: CASTPPGIGANVLTF
cdr3_nt: TGTGCCAGCACCCCACCAGGGATCGGGGCCAACGTCCTGACTTTC
v_call: TRBV25-1
clone_size: NA
d_call: NA
j_call: TRBJ2-6

cdr3_aa: CAAAWGGEQYF
cdr3_nt: TGTGCCGCGGCGTGGGGAGGCGAGCAGTACTTC
v_call: TRBV27
clone_size: NA
d_call: NA
j_call: TRBJ2-7

cdr3_aa: CASSRGQGKYTQYF
cdr3_nt: TGTGCCAGCAGCCGCGGACAGGGGAAGTATACGCAGTATTTT
v_call: TRBV7-3
clone_size: NA
d_call: TRBD1
j_call: TRBJ2-3

cdr3_aa: CASSRQETQYF
cdr3_nt: TGCGCCAGCAGCCGCCAAGAGACCCAGTACTTC
v_call: TRBV5-1
clone_size: NA
d_call: NA
j_call: TRBJ2-5

cdr3_aa: CASSLPSGSAFF
cdr3_nt: TGTGCCAGCAGCTTACCGTCGGGATCGGCTTTCTTT
v_call: TRBV7-9
clone_size: NA
d_call: NA
j_call: TRBJ1-1

cdr3_aa: CASSLATYNEQFF
cdr3_nt: TGCGCCAGCAGCCTTGCGACCTACAATGAGCAGTTCTTC
v_call: TRBV5-1
clone_size: NA
d_call: NA
j_call: TRBJ2-1

cdr3_aa: CASRTQGDTGELFF
cdr3_nt: TGTGCCAGCAGGACCCAAGGGGACACCGGGGAGCTGTTTTTT
v_call: TRBV7-3
clone_size: NA
d_call: NA
j_call: TRBJ2-2

cdr3_aa: CASSEGRATGELFF
cdr3_nt: TGTGCCAGCAGTGAAGGGAGGGCCACCGGGGAGCTGTTTTTT
v_call: TRBV2
clone_size: NA
d_call: NA
j_call: TRBJ2-2

cdr3_aa: CAWSAQGAGGYTF
cdr3_nt: TGTGCCTGGAGTGCACAGGGGGCGGGCGGCTACACCTTC
v_call: TRBV30
clone_size: NA
d_call: TRBD1
j_call: TRBJ1-2

cdr3_aa: CASSPSTGGDGYTF
cdr3_nt: TGCGCCAGCAGCCCTTCGACAGGGGGCGATGGCTACACCTTC
v_call: TRBV5-1
clone_size: NA
d_call: TRBD1
j_call: TRBJ1-2

cdr3_aa: CASSLSPGETQYF
cdr3_nt: TGTGCCAGCAGCTTATCTCCCGGAGAGACCCAGTACTTC
v_call: TRBV7-8
clone_size: NA
d_call: NA
j_call: TRBJ2-5

cdr3_aa: CASSQARARSGEQFF
cdr3_nt: TGCGCCAGCAGCCAAGCCCGGGCCCGGAGCGGTGAGCAGTTCTTC
v_call: TRBV4-1
clone_size: once
d_call: NA
j_call: TRBJ2-1

cdr3_aa: CASSEQAYEQYF
cdr3_nt: TGTGCCAGCAGTGAACAGGCCTACGAGCAGTACTTC
v_call: TRBV2
clone_size: NA
d_call: NA
j_call: TRBJ2-7

cdr3_aa: CASSLAGTVDQPQHF
cdr3_nt: TGTGCCAGCAGCTTAGCCGGGACAGTGGATCAGCCCCAGCATTTT
v_call: TRBV13
clone_size: NA
d_call: TRBD1
j_call: TRBJ1-5

cdr3_aa: CASSKGLAGLNEQFF
cdr3_nt: TGCGCCAGCAGTAAGGGACTAGCGGGACTAAATGAGCAGTTCTTC
v_call: TRBV10-2
clone_size: NA
d_call: TRBD2
j_call: TRBJ2-1

cdr3_aa: CASSLGGIPGTDTQYF
cdr3_nt: TGCGCCAGCAGCTTGGGAGGGATCCCGGGCACAGATACGCAGTATTTT
v_call: TRBV5-1
clone_size: NA
d_call: NA
j_call: TRBJ2-3

cdr3_aa: CTSSQEGGRDEQFF
cdr3_nt: TGCACCAGCAGCCAAGAGGGAGGGAGAGATGAGCAGTTCTTC
v_call: TRBV1
clone_size: NA
d_call: NA
j_call: TRBJ2-1

cdr3_aa: CASSLQYGGNEQFF
cdr3_nt: TGTGCCAGCAGCCTACAATACGGGGGGAATGAGCAGTTCTTC
v_call: TRBV7-3
clone_size: NA
d_call: TRBD2
j_call: TRBJ2-1

cdr3_aa: CASSALAKNIQYF
cdr3_nt: TGTGCCAGCAGTGCACTAGCCAAAAACATTCAGTACTTC
v_call: TRBV27
clone_size: NA
d_call: NA
j_call: TRBJ2-4

cdr3_aa: CASSQGGPSEAFF
cdr3_nt: TGCGCCAGCAGCCAGGGAGGGCCAAGTGAAGCTTTCTTT
v_call: TRBV4-3
clone_size: few
d_call: NA
j_call: TRBJ1-1

cdr3_aa: CASSFPGLSQEQYF
cdr3_nt: TGTGCCAGCAGCTTCCCGGGACTGAGTCAAGAGCAGTACTTC
v_call: TRBV11-3
clone_size: NA
d_call: NA
j_call: TRBJ2-7

cdr3_aa: CASSLLGRSGPNTEAFF
cdr3_nt: TGTGCCAGCAGTTTATTAGGGCGTTCAGGGCCGAACACTGAAGCTTTCTTT
v_call: TRBV27
clone_size: once
d_call: NA
j_call: TRBJ1-1

cdr3_aa: CASSVRTGWAYEQYF
cdr3_nt: TGTGCCAGCAGTGTGAGGACAGGGTGGGCCTACGAGCAGTACTTC
v_call: TRBV28
clone_size: NA
d_call: TRBD1
j_call: TRBJ2-7

cdr3_aa: CASSLGAGLNNEQFF
cdr3_nt: TGTGCCAGCAGCTTAGGAGCGGGACTAAACAATGAGCAGTTCTTC
v_call: TRBV7-9
clone_size: NA
d_call: TRBD2
j_call: TRBJ2-1

cdr3_aa: CASSSWTSGRTGELFF
cdr3_nt: TGTGCCAGTAGTTCCTGGACTAGCGGGAGGACCGGGGAGCTGTTTTTT
v_call: TRBV19
clone_size: NA
d_call: TRBD2
j_call: TRBJ2-2

cdr3_aa: CASSLNAGPPEPQHF
cdr3_nt: TGTGCCAGCAGTTTAAATGCAGGCCCCCCAGAGCCCCAGCATTTT
v_call: TRBV27
clone_size: many
d_call: NA
j_call: TRBJ1-5

cdr3_aa: CASSGTSGSTDTQYF
cdr3_nt: TGTGCCAGCAGCGGGACTAGCGGGAGTACAGATACGCAGTATTTT
v_call: TRBV11-3
clone_size: NA
d_call: TRBD2
j_call: TRBJ2-3

cdr3_aa: CASSLGGSVDTQYF
cdr3_nt: TGTGCCAGCAGCTTAGGAGGGAGTGTAGATACGCAGTATTTT
v_call: TRBV7-7
clone_size: NA
d_call: NA
j_call: TRBJ2-3